This TCR beta chain was profiled in a study of blood T cell repertoires in COVID-19 (dated by TCRdb to the early 2020s). About the investigation overall: Samples covering the acute and convalescent phases of COVID-19 were provided by collaborators in the United States, Italy and Spain. The material from the prospective study consisted of cDNA or gDNA derived from T cells, B-cell-depleted T cells, or PBMCs. Deeply sampled blood TCRbeta repertoires from subjects exposed to, actively infected with, or recovered from COVID-19 were included in the dataset. The repertoires were released in a freely available public database intended as a resource for research on the immune response to SARS-CoV-2. The samples were drawn from two sources: the first 160 participants of the ongoing ImmuneRACE study, and approximately 1,300 subjects contributed by 6 global collaborators. Sample metadata almost always included a de-identified subject ID, COVID-19 status, age in years and sex. Where available, HLA class I and class II types were taken from metadata supplied by the sample provider and were not determined by assay-based typing. The full study reports these points: The amount of clinical and demographic metadata varied by source and participant and was provided uncurated.

Whole blood was collected in K2EDTA tubes by collaborating institutions according to the institutions' own protocols. For TCRbeta analysis, collaborators shipped samples in one of three forms: frozen whole blood, isolated PBMCs, or DNA extracted from either of those sample types. TCRbeta CDR3 regions were amplified from genomic DNA using the immunoSEQ Assay, a bias-controlled multiplex PCR. As for the original processing: Nucleated cell counts per sample were estimated from amplification of reference gene primers within the assay. Sequence reads were collapsed and filtered to measure the absolute abundance of every unique TCRbeta CDR3 rearrangement. For each sample, productive Simpson clonality was calculated as the square root of Simpson's diversity index over productive rearrangements. TCRdb retrieved this table from immuneACCESS and kept in-frame rearrangements only. Not all clones are present; in checked studies, unresolved V genes account for under half, and no reason is known for the remainder. Clone size and the V and J calls come from that table; the DNA yielded D and trimming. The sample records about 88,000 clones, over 75% of which are singletons. The ten top clones hold 2.5% to 3.5% of the sample.

Worth noting for this clone: What antigen it recognizes has not been identified. No much larger clone is present one base from it, and per-base qualities are unavailable.

The CDR3 covers 12 residues, taking in both the cysteine and the phenylalanine. This entry keeps only the CDR3 DNA: 36 bases, framed from base 1. After removal of 6 bases from V and 7 bases from J, the junction retains 2 bases not matched to a gene. The germline V gene encodes CDR1 ENHRY and CDR2 SYGVKD. The chain links TRBV10-3 with TRBJ1-2; 10 nucleotides in the junction match TRBD1. Sequences were obtained from peripheral blood. This receptor was obtained from an elderly woman with acute or convalescent COVID-19. The bases are TGTGCCATCAGAGGGACAGGGGTTGGCTACACCTTC. This is translated as CAIRGTGVGYTF.